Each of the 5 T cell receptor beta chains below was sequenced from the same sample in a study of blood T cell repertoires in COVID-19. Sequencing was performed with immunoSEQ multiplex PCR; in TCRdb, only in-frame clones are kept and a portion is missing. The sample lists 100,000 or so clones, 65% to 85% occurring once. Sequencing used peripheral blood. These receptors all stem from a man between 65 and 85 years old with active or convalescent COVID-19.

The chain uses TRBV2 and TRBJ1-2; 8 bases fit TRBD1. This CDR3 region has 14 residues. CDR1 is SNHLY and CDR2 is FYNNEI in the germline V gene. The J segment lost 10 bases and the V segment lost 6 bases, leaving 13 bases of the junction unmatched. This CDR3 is CASRDTGGVDLYTF. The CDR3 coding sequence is TGTGCCAGCAGAGATACAGGGGGAGTTGACCTCTACACCTTC. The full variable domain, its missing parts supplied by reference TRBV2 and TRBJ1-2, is EPEVTQTPSHQVTQMGQEVILRCVPISNHLYFYWYRQILGQKVEFLVSFYNNEISEKSEIFDDQFSVERPDGSNFTLKIRSTKLEDSAMYFCASRDTGGVDLYTFGSGTRLTVV.

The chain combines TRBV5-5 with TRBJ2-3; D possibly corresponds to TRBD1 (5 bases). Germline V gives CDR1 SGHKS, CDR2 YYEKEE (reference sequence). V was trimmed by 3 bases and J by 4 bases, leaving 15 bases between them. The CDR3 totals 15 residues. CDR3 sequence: CASSSVWGSADTQYF. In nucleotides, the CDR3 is TGTGCCAGCAGCTCCGTCTGGGGCAGTGCAGATACGCAGTATTTT.

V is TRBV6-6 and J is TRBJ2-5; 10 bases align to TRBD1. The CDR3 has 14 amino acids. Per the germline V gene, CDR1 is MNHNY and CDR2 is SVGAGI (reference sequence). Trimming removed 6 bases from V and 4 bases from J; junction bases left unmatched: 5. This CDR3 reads CASRDDRGRETQYF. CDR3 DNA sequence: TGTGCCAGCAGGGATGACAGGGGGCGAGAGACCCAGTACTTC.

CDR3 DNA: TGTGCCAGCAGTTCGCAAGCTATTAGCTCCTACGAGCAGTACTTC. This encodes CASSSQAISSYEQYF. V gene TRBV28 combines with J gene TRBJ2-7; D gene uncertain. CDR3 length: 15 amino acids. In germline, CDR1 is MDHEN, CDR2 SYDVKM. Trimming removed 4 bases from V and 0 bases from J, with 13 bases in between.

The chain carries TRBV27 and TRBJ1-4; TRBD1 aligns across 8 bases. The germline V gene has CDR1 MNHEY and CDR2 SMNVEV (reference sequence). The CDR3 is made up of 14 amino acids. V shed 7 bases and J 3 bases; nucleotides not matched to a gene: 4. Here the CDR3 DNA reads TGTGCCAGCAAAGCGACAGGGGCTAATGAAAAACTGTTTTTT. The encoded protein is CASKATGANEKLFF.